What follows are 5 T cell receptor beta chains derived from one specimen sequenced in a study of T cell repertoires in cytomegalovirus infection. MiXCR was run by TCRdb on the reads, yielding one entry per CDR3 protein. The top ten hold less than 10% of the sample, which has over 100,000 distinct CDR3 sequences, 16% seen once. The sample taken for sequencing was PBMCs. The receptors stem from a human donor in good health (CMV status not recorded). Some clones in this sample may be carry-over from other donors' samples.

Concerning this clonotype itself: This could be a read error, since a much larger clone is one nucleotide away. The V and J genes are TRBV7-9 and TRBJ1-1, with D unclear. This CDR3 is built from 13 residues. Germline V gene lookup returns CDR1 SEHNR and CDR2 FQNEAQ (reference sequence). The CDR3 protein is CASSLDQNSEAFF. In DNA, the CDR3 is TGTGCCAGCAGCTTAGACCAGAACTCTGAAGCTTTCTTT.

Many counts were recorded for this clonotype. The rearrangement links TRBV12-3 or TRBV12-4 to TRBJ2-2; 7 nucleotides match TRBD1. V lost 10 bases, J lost 6 bases, and 11 bases stayed unmatched. The length of the CDR3 is 14 residues. Here the CDR3 reads CAMTGTVGSGELFF. Here the CDR3 DNA reads TGTGCCATGACCGGGACAGTGGGATCCGGGGAGCTGTTTTTT.

The V gene is TRBV20-1, the J gene TRBJ1-5; 7 bases match TRBD1. This CDR3 has 16 residues. Trimming cost V 0 bases and J 5 bases; bases outside gene matches: 10. The germline gives CDR1 DFQATT, CDR2 SNEGSKA (reference sequence). CDR3 sequence (DNA): TGCAGTGCTAGAGACCCGAGGGACAGCCAGGATCAGCCCCAGCATTTT. Translating gives CSARDPRDSQDQPQHF.

This clonotype has ten or more counts. The J gene is TRBJ1-1, the V gene TRBV7-2; D call uncertain. The V end lost 5 bases, the J end lost 11 bases, and 15 bases lay between the germline ends. Germline values: CDR1 SGHTA, CDR2 FQGNSA. This CDR3 region has 12 residues. As DNA, the CDR3 is TGTGCCAGCAGCCCCCCCGTCCCCAGGGCTTTCTTT. It is translated as CASSPPVPRAFF.

This clonotype was recorded at least ten times. The chain employs TRBV7-2 and TRBJ1-2; no clear D gene. V gave up 1 base and J gave up 4 bases, with 10 bases separating them. The CDR3 runs 14 residues. Germline values: CDR1 SGHTA, CDR2 FQGNSA. CDR3 DNA sequence: TGTGCCAGCAGCTTAGGTCGGGAATTCTATGGCTACACCTTC. Protein sequence: CASSLGREFYGYTF.